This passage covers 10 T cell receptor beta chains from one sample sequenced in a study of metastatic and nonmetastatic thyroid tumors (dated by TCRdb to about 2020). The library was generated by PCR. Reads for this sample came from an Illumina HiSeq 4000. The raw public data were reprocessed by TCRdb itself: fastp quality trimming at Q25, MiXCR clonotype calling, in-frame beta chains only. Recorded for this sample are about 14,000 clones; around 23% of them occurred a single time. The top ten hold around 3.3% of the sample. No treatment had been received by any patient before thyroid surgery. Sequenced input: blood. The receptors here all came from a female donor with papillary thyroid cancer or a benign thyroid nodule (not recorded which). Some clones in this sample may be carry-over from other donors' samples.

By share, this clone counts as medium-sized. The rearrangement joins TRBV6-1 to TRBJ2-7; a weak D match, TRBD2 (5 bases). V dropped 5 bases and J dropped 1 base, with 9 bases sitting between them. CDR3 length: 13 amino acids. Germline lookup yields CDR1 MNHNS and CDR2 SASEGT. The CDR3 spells CASSRPGSYEQYF. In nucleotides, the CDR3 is TGTGCCAGCAGTAGGCCGGGGTCCTACGAGCAGTACTTC.

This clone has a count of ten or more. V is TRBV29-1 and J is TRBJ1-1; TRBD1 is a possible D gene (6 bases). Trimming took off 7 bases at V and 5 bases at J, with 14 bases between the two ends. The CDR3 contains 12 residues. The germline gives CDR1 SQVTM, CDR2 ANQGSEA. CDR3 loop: CSAGGGRTEAFF. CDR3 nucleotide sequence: TGCAGCGCCGGGGGGGGGCGTACTGAAGCTTTCTTT.

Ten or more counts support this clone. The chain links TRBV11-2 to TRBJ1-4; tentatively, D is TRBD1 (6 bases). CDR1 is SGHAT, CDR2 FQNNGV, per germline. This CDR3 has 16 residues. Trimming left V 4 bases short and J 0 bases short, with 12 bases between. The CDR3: CASSWGQVTTNEKLFF. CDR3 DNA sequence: TGTGCCAGCAGCTGGGGGCAGGTGACAACTAATGAAAAACTGTTTTTT.

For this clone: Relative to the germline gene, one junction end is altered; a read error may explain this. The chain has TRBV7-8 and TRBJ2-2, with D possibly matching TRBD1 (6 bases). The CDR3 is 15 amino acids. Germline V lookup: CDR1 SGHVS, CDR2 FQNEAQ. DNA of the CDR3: TGTGCCACCAGCCCTTGGACCCAGGGGAGCGGGGAGCTGTTTTTT. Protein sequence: CATSPWTQGSGELFF.

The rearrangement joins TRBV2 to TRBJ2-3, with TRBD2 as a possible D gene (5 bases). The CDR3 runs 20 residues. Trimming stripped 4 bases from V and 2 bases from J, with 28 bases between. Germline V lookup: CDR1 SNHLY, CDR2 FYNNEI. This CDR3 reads CASSAGSRGNQPRDTDTQYF. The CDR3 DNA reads TGTGCCAGCAGTGCGGGAAGCAGAGGCAATCAGCCCCGGGACACAGATACGCAGTATTTT. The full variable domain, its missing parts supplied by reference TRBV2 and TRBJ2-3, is EPEVTQTPSHQVTQMGQEVILRCVPISNHLYFYWYRQILGQKVEFLVSFYNNEISEKSEIFDDQFSVERPDGSNFTLKIRSTKLEDSAMYFCASSAGSRGNQPRDTDTQYFGPGTRLTVL.

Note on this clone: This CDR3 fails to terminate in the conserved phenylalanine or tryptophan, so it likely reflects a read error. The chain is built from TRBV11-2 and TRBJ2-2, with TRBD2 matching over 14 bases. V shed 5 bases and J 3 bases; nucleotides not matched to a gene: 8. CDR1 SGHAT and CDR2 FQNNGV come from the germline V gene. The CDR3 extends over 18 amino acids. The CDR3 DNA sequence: TGTGCCAGCAGCCCCCGGACTAGCGGGGGGTCCGACACCGGGGAGCTGTTTTCT. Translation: CASSPRTSGGSDTGELFS.

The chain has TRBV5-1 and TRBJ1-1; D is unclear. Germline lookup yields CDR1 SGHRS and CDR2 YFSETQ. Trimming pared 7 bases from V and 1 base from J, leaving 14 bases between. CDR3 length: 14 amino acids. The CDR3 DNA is TGCGCCAGCGCGACCCGCCAAGAGAACACTGAAGCTTTCTTT. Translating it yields CASATRQENTEAFF.

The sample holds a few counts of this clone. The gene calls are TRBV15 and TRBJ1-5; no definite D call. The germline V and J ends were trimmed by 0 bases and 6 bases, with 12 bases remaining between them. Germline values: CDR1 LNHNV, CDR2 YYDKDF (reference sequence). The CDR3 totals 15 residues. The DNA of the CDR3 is TGTGCCACCAGCAGAGATCTGTGGTATGTTCAGCCCCAGCATTTT. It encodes CATSRDLWYVQPQHF.

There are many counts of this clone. The CDR3 reads CASSPGQGTDTQYF. The CDR3 region has the DNA TGTGCCAGCAGCCCGGGACAGGGTACAGATACGCAGTATTTT. J is TRBJ2-3 and V is TRBV5-4, with 9 bases identical to TRBD1. Germline CDR1 SGHNT, CDR2 YYREEE (reference sequence). The trim removed 4 bases at V and 3 bases at J, leaving 3 bases unmatched. This CDR3 contains 14 residues.

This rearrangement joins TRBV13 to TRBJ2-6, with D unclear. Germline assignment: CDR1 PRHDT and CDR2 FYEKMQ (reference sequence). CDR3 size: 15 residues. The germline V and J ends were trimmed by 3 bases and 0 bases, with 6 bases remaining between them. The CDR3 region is CASSLGRSGANVLTF. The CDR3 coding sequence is TGTGCCAGCAGCTTGGGTCGCTCTGGGGCCAACGTCCTGACTTTC.